Here is one TCR beta chain with its context. The data stem from a study of early T cells in non-severe SARS-CoV-2 infection. At the level of the study: It was bulk RNA from unsorted whole blood that was sequenced, and the chains were unpaired.

Tagging with unique molecular identifiers was applied to individual cDNA molecules. TCRdb called the 5' RACE reads again in MiXCR, with one record for every CDR3 protein. The sample carries fewer than 95,000 distinct CDR3 sequences, approximately 16% recorded once. The sequences come from whole blood, collected at baseline. The TCR comes from an adult who was a healthcare worker with PCR-confirmed SARS-CoV-2 infection or an uninfected control (not recorded which).

In DNA, the CDR3 is TGTGCCAGCAGCTTACGTGGCGGTGGCACAGATACGCAGTATTTT. This translates into CASSLRGGGTDTQYF. V is TRBV7-2 and J is TRBJ2-3, with unresolved D. Germline V lookup: CDR1 SGHTA, CDR2 FQGNSA. V gave up 2 bases and J gave up 1 base, with 10 bases separating them. The CDR3 is made up of 15 amino acids.